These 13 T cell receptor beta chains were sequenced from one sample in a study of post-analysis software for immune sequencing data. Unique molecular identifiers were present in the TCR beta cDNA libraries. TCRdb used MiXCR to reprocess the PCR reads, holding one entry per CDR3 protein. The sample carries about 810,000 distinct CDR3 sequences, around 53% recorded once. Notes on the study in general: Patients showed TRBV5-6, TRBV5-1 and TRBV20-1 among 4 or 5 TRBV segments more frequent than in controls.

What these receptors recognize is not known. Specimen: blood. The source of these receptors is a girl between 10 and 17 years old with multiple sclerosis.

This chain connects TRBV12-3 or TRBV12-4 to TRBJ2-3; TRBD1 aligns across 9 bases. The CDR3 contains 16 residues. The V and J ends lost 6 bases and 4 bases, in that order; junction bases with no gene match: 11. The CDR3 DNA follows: TGTGCCAGCAGCACACAGGGGGCCGGGGGAGCAGATACGCAGTATTTT. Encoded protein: CASSTQGAGGADTQYF.

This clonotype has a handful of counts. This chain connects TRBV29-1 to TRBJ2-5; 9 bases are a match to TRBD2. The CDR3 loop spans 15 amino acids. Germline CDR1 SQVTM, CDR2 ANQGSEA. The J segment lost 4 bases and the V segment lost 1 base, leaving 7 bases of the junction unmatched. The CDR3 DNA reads TGCAGCGTTGAAGGCGGGAGGGCCCCCATAGAGACCCAGTACTTC. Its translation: CSVEGGRAPIETQYF.

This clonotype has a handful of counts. CDR3: CASSPRTTGYGYTF. In nucleotides, the CDR3 is TGTGCCAGCAGTCCCCGGACAACTGGCTATGGCTACACCTTC. The rearrangement joins TRBV6-1 to TRBJ1-2; weak D call: TRBD1 (5 bases). This CDR3 region has 14 residues. V gave up 5 bases and J gave up 4 bases, with 14 bases separating them. Germline V gene lookup returns CDR1 MNHNS and CDR2 SASEGT.

CDR3 nucleotide sequence: TGTGCCAGCAGCTTGAGCCGAAACCCCGCAGATACGCAGTATTTT. This gives the protein CASSLSRNPADTQYF. The rearrangement joins TRBV7-2 to TRBJ2-3; the D is unclear. Germline loops: CDR1 SGHTA, CDR2 FQGNSA. Trimming stripped 3 bases from V and 4 bases from J, with 14 bases between. The CDR3 contains 15 residues.

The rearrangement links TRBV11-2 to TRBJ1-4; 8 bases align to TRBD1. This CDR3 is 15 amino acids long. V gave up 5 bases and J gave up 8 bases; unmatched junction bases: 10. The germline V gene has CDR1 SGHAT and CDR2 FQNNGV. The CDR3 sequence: CASSPFQGAREKLFF. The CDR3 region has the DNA TGTGCCAGCAGCCCCTTCCAGGGGGCGCGCGAAAAACTGTTTTTT.

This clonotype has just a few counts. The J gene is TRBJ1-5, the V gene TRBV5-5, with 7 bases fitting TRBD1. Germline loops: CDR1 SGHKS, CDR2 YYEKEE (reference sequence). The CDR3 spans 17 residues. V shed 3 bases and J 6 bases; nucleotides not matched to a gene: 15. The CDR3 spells CASSSMVPGQVIQPQHF. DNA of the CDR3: TGTGCCAGCAGCTCGATGGTCCCCGGACAGGTCATTCAGCCCCAGCATTTT. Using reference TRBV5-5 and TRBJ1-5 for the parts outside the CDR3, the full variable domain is DAGVTQSPTHLIKTRGQQVTLRCSPISGHKSVSWYQQVLGQGPQFIFQYYEKEERGRGNFPDRFSARQFPNYSSELNVNALLLGDSALYLCASSSMVPGQVIQPQHFGDGTRLSIL.

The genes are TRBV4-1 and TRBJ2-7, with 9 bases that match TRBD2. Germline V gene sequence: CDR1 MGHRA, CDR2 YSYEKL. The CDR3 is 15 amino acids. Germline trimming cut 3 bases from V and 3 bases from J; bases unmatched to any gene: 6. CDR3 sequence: CASSHPASGDYEQYF. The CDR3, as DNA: TGCGCCAGCAGCCATCCGGCTAGCGGGGACTACGAGCAGTACTTC.

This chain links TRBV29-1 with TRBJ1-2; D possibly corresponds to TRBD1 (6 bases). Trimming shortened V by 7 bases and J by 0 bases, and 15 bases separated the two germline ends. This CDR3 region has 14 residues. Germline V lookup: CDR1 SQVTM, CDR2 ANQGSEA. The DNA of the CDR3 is TGCAGCGCCGTGGGACATCAGCCTAACTATGGCTACACCTTC. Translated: CSAVGHQPNYGYTF.

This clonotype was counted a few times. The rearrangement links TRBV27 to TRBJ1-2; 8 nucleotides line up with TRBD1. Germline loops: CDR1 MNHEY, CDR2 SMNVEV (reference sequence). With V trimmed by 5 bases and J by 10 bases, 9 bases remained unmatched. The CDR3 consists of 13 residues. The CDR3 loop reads CASSPFRTGPYTF. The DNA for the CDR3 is TGTGCCAGCAGTCCGTTTCGGACAGGGCCCTACACCTTC.

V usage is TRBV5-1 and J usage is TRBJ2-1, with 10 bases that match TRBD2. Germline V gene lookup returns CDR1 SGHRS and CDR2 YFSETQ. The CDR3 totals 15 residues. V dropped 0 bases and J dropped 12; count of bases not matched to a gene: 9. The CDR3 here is CASSLDGTSVNGQFF. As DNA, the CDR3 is TGCGCCAGCAGCTTGGACGGGACTAGCGTTAACGGGCAGTTCTTC.

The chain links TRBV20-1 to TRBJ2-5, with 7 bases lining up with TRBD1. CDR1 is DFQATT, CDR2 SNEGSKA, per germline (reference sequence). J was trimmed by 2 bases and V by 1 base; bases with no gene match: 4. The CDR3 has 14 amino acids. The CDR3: CSARVPRGQETQYF. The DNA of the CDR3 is TGCAGTGCTAGAGTTCCCAGGGGGCAAGAGACCCAGTACTTC.

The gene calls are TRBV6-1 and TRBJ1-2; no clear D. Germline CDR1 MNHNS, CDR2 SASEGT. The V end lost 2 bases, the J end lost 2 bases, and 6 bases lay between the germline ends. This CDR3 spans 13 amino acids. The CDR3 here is CASSEFRNYGYTF. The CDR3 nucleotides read TGTGCCAGCAGTGAATTTCGGAACTATGGCTACACCTTC.

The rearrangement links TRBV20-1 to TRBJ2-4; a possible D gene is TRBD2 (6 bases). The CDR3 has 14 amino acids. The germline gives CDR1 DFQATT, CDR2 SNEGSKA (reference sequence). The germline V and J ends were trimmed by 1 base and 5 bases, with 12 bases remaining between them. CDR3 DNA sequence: TGCAGTGCTAGAGGCGGGATCGGCCAAAACATTCAGTACTTC. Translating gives CSARGGIGQNIQYF.